This record looks at one TCR beta chain sequence and its context. Its antigen remains unidentified. Nobody among the patients had been given any treatment before thyroid surgery. Between the trimmed V and J ends, which lost 5 bases and 0 bases, there was a span of 14 bases. CDR1 and CDR2 from the germline V gene are SGHAT and FQNNGV. This CDR3 is 16 amino acids long. This sample is part of a study of metastatic and nonmetastatic thyroid tumors. Whole-study context: Across blood and tumor or nodule tissue, repertoires from malignant and benign thyroid patients were compared with one another. General study points: Across blood and tumor, TCR beta diversity in malignant thyroid tumors was reportedly significantly higher than in benign nodules.

Through MiXCR, TCRdb re-clonotyped the PCR reads. The sample carries 34,000 or so clones, about 18% recorded once. Material for sequencing was blood. This TCR came from a female donor with papillary thyroid cancer or a benign thyroid nodule (not recorded which). Some clones in this sample may be carry-over from other donors' samples. V usage is TRBV11-2 and J usage is TRBJ2-1; D may be TRBD1 (5 bases). CDR3 region: CASSARQTSSYNEQFF. Here the CDR3 DNA reads TGTGCCAGCAGCGCAAGACAGACGAGCTCCTACAATGAGCAGTTCTTC.